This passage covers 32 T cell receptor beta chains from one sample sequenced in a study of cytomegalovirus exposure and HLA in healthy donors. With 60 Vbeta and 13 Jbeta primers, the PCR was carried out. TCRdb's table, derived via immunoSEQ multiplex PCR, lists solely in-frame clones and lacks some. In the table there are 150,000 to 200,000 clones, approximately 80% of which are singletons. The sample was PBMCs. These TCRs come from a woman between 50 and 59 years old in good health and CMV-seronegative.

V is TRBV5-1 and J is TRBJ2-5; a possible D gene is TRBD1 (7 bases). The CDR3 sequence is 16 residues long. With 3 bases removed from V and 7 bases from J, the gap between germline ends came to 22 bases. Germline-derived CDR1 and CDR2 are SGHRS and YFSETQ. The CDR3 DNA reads TGCGCCAGCAGCTACCGCCTGGACAGGTTGGGGGGGACCCAGTACTTC. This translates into CASSYRLDRLGGTQYF.

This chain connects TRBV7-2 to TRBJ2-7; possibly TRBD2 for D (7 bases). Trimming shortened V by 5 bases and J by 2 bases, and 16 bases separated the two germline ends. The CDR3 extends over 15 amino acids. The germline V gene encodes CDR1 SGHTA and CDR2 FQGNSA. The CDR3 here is CASSARGGTPYEQYF. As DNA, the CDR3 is TGTGCCAGCAGCGCGAGGGGGGGTACCCCCTACGAGCAGTACTTC.

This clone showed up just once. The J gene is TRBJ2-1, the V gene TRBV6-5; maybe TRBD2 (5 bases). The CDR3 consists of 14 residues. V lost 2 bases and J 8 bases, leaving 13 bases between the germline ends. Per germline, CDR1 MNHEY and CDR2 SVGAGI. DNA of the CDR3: TGTGCCAGCAGTTACCTCTCCATGGAGGATGAGCAGTTCTTC. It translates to CASSYLSMEDEQFF.

For the CDR3, the DNA is TGCGCCACCAGGCCGGGACAGGCGCCAGATACGCAGTATTTT. It translates to CATRPGQAPDTQYF. The genes are TRBV5-1 and TRBJ2-3; 8 bases are shared with TRBD1. J was trimmed by 4 bases and V by 9 bases; bases with no gene match: 10. The CDR3 has 14 amino acids. Germline lookup yields CDR1 SGHRS and CDR2 YFSETQ.

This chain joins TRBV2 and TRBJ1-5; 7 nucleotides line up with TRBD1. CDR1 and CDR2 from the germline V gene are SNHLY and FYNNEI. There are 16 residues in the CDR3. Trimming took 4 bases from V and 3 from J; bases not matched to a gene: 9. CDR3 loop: CASSAAGQGVNQPQHF. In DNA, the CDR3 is TGTGCCAGCAGTGCGGCGGGGCAGGGGGTCAATCAGCCCCAGCATTTT.

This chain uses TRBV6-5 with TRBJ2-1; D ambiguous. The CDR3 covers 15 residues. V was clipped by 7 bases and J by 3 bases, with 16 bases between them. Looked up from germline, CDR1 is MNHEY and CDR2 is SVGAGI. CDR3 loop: CASISLSTLYNEQFF. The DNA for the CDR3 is TGTGCCAGCATCTCACTTTCCACGCTCTACAATGAGCAGTTCTTC.

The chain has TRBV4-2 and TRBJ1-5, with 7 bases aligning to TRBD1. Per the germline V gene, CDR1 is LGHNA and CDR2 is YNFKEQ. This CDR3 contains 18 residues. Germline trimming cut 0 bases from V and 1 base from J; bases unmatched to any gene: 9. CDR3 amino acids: CASSQEPTGEISNQPQHF. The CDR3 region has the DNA TGTGCCAGCAGCCAAGAGCCCACAGGGGAGATAAGCAATCAGCCCCAGCATTTT.

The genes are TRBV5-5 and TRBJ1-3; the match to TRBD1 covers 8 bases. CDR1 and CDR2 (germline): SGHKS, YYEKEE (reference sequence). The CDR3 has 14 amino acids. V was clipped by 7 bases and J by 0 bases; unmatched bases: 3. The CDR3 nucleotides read TGTGCCAGCCGGGACAGGTTCTCTGGAAACACCATATATTTT. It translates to CASRDRFSGNTIYF.

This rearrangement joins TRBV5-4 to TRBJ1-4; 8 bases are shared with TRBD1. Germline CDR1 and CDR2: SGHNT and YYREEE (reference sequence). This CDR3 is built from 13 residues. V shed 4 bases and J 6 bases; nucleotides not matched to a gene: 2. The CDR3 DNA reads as TGTGCCAGCAGCCCACAGGGGGATGAAAAACTGTTTTTT. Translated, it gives CASSPQGDEKLFF.

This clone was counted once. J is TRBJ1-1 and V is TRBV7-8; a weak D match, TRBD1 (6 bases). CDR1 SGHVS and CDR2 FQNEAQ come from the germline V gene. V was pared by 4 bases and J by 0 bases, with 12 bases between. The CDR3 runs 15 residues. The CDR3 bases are TGTGCCAGCAGCTCGGATGGGGGCATGAACACTGAAGCTTTCTTT. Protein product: CASSSDGGMNTEAFF. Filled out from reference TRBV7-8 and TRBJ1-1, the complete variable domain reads GAGVSQSPRYKVAKRGQDVALRCDPISGHVSLFWYQQALGQGPEFLTYFQNEAQLDKSGLPSDRFFAERPEGSVSTLKIQRTQQEDSAVYLCASSSDGGMNTEAFFGQGTRLTVV.

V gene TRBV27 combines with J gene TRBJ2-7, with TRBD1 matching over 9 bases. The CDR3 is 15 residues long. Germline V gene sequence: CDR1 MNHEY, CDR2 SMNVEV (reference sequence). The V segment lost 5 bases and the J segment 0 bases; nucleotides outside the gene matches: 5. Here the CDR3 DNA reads TGTGCCAGCAGTCCCCGGGACAGGGCCTCCTACGAGCAGTACTTC. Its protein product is CASSPRDRASYEQYF.

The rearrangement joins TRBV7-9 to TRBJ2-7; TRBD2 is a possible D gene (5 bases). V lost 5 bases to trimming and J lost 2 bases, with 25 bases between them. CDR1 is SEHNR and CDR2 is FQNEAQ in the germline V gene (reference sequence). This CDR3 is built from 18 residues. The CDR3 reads CASSPFSPGNLLTYEQYF. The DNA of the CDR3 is TGTGCCAGCAGCCCATTTTCCCCCGGGAATCTACTAACCTACGAGCAGTACTTC.

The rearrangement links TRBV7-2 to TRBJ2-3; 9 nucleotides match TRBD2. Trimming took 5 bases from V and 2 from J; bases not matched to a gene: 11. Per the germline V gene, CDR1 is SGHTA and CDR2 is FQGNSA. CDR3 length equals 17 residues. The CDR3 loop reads CASSPRAAGGSTDTQYF. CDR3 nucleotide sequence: TGTGCCAGCAGCCCTCGAGCGGCGGGAGGGTCCACAGATACGCAGTATTTT.

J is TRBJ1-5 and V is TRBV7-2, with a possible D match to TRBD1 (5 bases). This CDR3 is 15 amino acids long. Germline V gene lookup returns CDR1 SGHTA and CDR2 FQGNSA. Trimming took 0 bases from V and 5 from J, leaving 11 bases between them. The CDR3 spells CASSLASDSDQPQHF. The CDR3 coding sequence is TGTGCCAGCAGCTTAGCGAGCGACAGCGATCAGCCCCAGCATTTT.

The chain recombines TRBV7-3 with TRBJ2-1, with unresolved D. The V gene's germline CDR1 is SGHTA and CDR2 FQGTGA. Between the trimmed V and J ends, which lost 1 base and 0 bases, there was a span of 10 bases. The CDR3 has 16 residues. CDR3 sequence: CASSLSAVSSYNEQFF. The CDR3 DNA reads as TGTGCCAGCAGCTTAAGTGCGGTTAGCTCCTACAATGAGCAGTTCTTC.

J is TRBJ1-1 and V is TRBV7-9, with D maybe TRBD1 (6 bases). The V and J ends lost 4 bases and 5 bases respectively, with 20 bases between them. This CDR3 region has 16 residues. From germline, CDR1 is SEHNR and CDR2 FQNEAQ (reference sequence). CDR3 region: CASSSLIGGGETEAFF. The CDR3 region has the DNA TGTGCCAGCAGCTCGCTGATAGGGGGGGGAGAGACTGAAGCTTTCTTT.

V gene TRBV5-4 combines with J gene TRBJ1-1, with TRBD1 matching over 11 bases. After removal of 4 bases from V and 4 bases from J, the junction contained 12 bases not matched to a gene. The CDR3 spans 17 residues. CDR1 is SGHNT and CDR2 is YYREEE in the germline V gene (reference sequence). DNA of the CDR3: TGTGCCAGCAGCCCCGGACAGGGGGCCCGAGGCGGCACTGAAGCTTTCTTT. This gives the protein CASSPGQGARGGTEAFF.

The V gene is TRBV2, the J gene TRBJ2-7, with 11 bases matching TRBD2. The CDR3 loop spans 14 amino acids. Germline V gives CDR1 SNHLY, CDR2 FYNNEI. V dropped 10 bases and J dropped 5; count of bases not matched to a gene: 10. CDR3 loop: CATEGSGRAHEQYF. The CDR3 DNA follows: TGTGCCACCGAGGGTAGCGGGAGGGCCCACGAGCAGTACTTC.

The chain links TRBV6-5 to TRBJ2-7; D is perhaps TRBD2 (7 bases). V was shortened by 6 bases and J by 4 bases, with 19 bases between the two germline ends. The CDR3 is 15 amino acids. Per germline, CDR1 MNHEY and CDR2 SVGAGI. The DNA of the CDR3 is TGTGCCAGCAGCCTATACGGGGGGCGGAGGTACGAGCAGTACTTC. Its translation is CASSLYGGRRYEQYF.

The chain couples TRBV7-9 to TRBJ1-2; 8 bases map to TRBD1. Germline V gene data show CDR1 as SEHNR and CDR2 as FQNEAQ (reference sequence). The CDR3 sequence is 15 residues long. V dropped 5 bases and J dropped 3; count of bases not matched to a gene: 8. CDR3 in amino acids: CASSHTQDRDYGYTF. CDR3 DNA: TGTGCCAGCAGCCATACCCAGGACAGGGACTATGGCTACACCTTC. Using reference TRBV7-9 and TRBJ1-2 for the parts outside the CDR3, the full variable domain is DTGVSQNPRHKITKRGQNVTFRCDPISEHNRLYWYRQTLGQGPEFLTYFQNEAQLEKSRLLSDRFSAERPKGSFSTLEIQRTEQGDSAMYLCASSHTQDRDYGYTFGSGTRLTVV.

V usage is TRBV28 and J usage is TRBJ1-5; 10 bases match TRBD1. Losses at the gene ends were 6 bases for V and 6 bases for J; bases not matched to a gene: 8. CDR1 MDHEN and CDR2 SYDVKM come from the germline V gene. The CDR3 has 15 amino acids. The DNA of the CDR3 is TGTGCCAGCAGCTCGCCGGGACAGGGGTTTCAGCCCCAGCATTTT. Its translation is CASSSPGQGFQPQHF.

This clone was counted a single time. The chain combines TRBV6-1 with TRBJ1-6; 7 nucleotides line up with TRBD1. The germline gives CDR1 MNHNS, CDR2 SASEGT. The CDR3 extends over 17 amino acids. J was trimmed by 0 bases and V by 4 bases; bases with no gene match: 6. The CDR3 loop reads CASSGPGQSSYNSPLHF. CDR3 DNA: TGTGCCAGCAGTGGGCCGGGACAGAGCTCCTATAATTCACCCCTCCACTTT.

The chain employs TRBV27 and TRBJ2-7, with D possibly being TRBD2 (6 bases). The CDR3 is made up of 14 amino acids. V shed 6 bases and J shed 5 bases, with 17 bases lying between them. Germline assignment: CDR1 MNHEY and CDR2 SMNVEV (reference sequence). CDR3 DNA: TGTGCCAGCAGCCCGCTAGCGCTGGGGAACGAGCAGTACTTC. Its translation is CASSPLALGNEQYF.

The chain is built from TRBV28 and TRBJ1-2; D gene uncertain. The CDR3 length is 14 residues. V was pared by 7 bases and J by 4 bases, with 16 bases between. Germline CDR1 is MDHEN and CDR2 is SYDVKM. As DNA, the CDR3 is TGTGCCAGCATTCTAAGTGAGGGAGCCTATGGCTACACCTTC. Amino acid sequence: CASILSEGAYGYTF.

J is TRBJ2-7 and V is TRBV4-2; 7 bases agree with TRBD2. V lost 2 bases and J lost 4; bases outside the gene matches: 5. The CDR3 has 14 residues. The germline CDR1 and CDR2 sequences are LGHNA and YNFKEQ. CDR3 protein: CASSQTGLTYEQYF. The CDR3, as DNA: TGTGCCAGCAGCCAAACGGGACTAACTTACGAGCAGTACTTC.

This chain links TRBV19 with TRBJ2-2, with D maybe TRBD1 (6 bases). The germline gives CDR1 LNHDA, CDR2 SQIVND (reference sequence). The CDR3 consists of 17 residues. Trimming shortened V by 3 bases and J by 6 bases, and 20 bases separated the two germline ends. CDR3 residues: CASSIGRGPQVPGELFF. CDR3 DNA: TGTGCCAGTAGTATCGGCAGGGGACCCCAGGTTCCCGGGGAGCTGTTTTTT. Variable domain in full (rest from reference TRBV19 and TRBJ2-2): DGGITQSPKYLFRKEGQNVTLSCEQNLNHDAMYWYRQDPGQGLRLIYYSQIVNDFQKGDIAEGYSVSREKKESFPLTVTSAQKNPTAFYLCASSIGRGPQVPGELFFGEGSRLTVL.

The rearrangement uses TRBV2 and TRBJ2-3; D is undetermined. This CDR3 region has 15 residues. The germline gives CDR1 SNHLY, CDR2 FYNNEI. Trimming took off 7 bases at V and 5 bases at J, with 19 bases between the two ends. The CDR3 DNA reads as TGTGCCAGCAAGTCAGAAATAGGCCGAGGAGATACGCAGTATTTT. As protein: CASKSEIGRGDTQYF.

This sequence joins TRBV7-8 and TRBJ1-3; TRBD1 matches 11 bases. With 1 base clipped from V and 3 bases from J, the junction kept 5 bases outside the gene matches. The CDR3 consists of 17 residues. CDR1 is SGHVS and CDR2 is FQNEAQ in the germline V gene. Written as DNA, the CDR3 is TGTGCCAGCAGCTTAGGGGGACAGGGGGTCGGTGGAAACACCATATATTTT. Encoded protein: CASSLGGQGVGGNTIYF.

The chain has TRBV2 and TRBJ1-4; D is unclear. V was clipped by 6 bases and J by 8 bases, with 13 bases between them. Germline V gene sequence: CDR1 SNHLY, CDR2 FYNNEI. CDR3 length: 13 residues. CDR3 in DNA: TGTGCCAGCAGGGGGAGAGTTGAGGAAAAACTGTTTTTT. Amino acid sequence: CASRGRVEEKLFF.

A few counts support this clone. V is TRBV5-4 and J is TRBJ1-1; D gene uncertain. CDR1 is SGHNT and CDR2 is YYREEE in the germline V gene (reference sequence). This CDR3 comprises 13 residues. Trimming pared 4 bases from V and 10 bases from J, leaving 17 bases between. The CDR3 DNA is TGTGCCAGCAGCACTAGCTGGGGTTCTGGAGCTTTCTTT. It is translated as CASSTSWGSGAFF.

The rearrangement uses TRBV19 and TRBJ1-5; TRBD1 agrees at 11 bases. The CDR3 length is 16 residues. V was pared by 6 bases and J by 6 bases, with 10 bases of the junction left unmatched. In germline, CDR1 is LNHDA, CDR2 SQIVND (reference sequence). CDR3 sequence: CASRTADRGRTQPQHF. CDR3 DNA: TGTGCCAGTAGAACTGCGGACAGGGGGCGAACTCAGCCCCAGCATTTT.

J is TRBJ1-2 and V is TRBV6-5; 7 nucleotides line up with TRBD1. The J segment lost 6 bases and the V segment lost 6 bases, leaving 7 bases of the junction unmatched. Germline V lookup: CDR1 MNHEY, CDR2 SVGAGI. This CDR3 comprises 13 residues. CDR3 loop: CASSRRGRDGYTF. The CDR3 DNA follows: TGTGCCAGCAGCCGTAGGGGGCGCGATGGCTACACCTTC.